The sequence of this T cell receptor (beta chain) was determined in a study of CD8 T cells in Susac syndrome. TCR beta sequences were obtained from blood CD8+ and CD4+ T cells. Isolation of CD8+ and CD4+ T cells was performed negatively, whereas enrichment of TEMRA cells was done by FACS. There are 13 residues in the CDR3. Germline CDR1 reads DFQATT; CDR2 reads SNEGSKA (reference sequence). Trimming shortened V by 3 bases and J by 5 bases, and 11 bases separated the two germline ends. RNA in amounts of about 0.45 to 1 ug was reverse transcribed with random hexamers. TCRdb re-called the immunoSEQ multiplex PCR reads through MiXCR, storing one row per CDR3 protein. The table shows 150,000 to 160,000 distinct CDR3 sequences, with about 95% occurring only once.

The chain recombines TRBV20-1 with TRBJ2-1, with D perhaps matching TRBD2 (5 bases). Sequencing used CD8+ T cells from PBMCs. The receptor was derived from a human donor with multiple sclerosis. The CDR3 DNA reads TGCAGTGCTAGGCCCCCGGGAAACAATGAGCAGTTCTTC. It specifies CSARPPGNNEQFF.